These T cell receptor beta chains were read from a single sample in a study of identical twins. MiXCR was run by TCRdb on the 5' RACE reads, yielding one entry per CDR3 protein. The sample has 300,000 to 350,000 distinct CDR3 sequences; 10% to 15% are singletons. These data also formed part of another study, on yellow fever vaccine responses in identical twins.

The sequenced sample was CD8+ T cells sorted from blood. The receptors stem from a woman younger than 35 in good health. Both conserved end residues are part of each CDR3. Fields, in order: J gene, V gene, CDR3 protein.

TRBJ2-1 | TRBV12-3/TRBV12-4 | CASSVSGRANNEQFF
TRBJ2-3 | TRBV7-6 | CASSQGAGRTDTQYF
TRBJ2-5 | TRBV28 | CASERQGAWETQYF
TRBJ2-3 | TRBV24-1 | CATTDSKNTDTQYF
TRBJ2-7 | TRBV28 | CASSSSGRGDEQYF
TRBJ2-3 | TRBV27 | CASSLSAPTDTQYF
TRBJ2-1 | TRBV12-3/TRBV12-4 | CASSLGAGWDNEQFF
TRBJ2-1 | TRBV6-9 | CASSPTFTRTRTSGFGSSYNEQFF
TRBJ2-3 | TRBV7-9 | CASSGVVLSDTQYF
TRBJ2-7 | TRBV27 | CASYAQIGGRYEQYF
TRBJ2-3 | TRBV12-3/TRBV12-4 | CASSFGEGSDTQYF
TRBJ2-1 | TRBV13 | CASSLGTFGRAGHEQFF
TRBJ2-5 | TRBV7-9 | CASTPISGGFQETQYF
TRBJ1-1 | TRBV5-1 | CASSDPGWETEAFF
TRBJ2-3 | TRBV9 | CASSVDGLAGEWFTDTQYF
TRBJ2-1 | TRBV2 | CASTNAGSSYNEQFF
TRBJ2-1 | TRBV7-9 | CASSIARTGYNEQFF
TRBJ1-2 | TRBV7-9 | CASSLSEGYGYTF
TRBJ1-5 | TRBV7-8 | CASSLGWSTGQPQHF
TRBJ2-3 | TRBV12-3/TRBV12-4 | CASSLGWDTQYF
TRBJ2-5 | TRBV6-1 | CASSNLGPYETQYF
TRBJ2-7 | TRBV27 | CASSRTIFYEQYF
TRBJ2-3 | TRBV2 | CASSEGVAFPPHLYF
TRBJ1-5 | TRBV14 | CASSQGGYQPQHF
TRBJ2-1 | TRBV20-1 | CSASDHLDTATYNEQFF
TRBJ2-3 | TRBV9 | CASNVGGPTDTQYF
TRBJ1-1 | TRBV20-1 | CSASDQGGGEAFF
TRBJ2-1 | TRBV4-1 | CATSLAGASYNEQFF
TRBJ1-2 | TRBV5-6 | CASSSGWDYTF
TRBJ2-7 | TRBV5-1 | CASSPGVGAYEQYF